The next 6 T cell receptor beta chains were all read from a single sample in a study of cytomegalovirus exposure and HLA in healthy donors. The primer mix had 60 Vbeta and 13 Jbeta primers. Only in-frame clones appear in the TCRdb table, and some are missing; sequencing was by immunoSEQ multiplex PCR. The data hold 70,000 or so clones, with 82% observed a single time. The sample comprised PBMCs. These TCRs come from a young man in good health and CMV-seronegative.

The J gene is TRBJ1-5, the V gene TRBV28; 7 bases line up with TRBD1. V shed 3 bases, J shed 2 bases, and the junction held 4 bases outside the gene matches. The CDR3 spans 15 residues. Germline V CDR1 and CDR2: MDHEN, SYDVKM. In DNA form, the CDR3 reads TGTGCCAGCAGTTTGGGGACAGCGGGCAATCAGCCCCAGCATTTT. Translated: CASSLGTAGNQPQHF.

The rearrangement links TRBV28 to TRBJ1-1; TRBD1 agrees at 7 bases. The CDR3 has 15 residues. Germline-derived CDR1 and CDR2 are MDHEN and SYDVKM. The V and J ends lost 5 bases and 11 bases, in that order; junction bases with no gene match: 17. CDR3 DNA: TGTGCCAGCAGTGCCGCCGGGACAGTTTACGCCGAGGCTTTCTTT. It encodes CASSAAGTVYAEAFF.

In nucleotides, the CDR3 is TGCGCCAGCAGCACGACAGTTACCGGGGAGCTGTTTTTT. Amino acid sequence: CASSTTVTGELFF. The chain employs TRBV5-1 and TRBJ2-2, with TRBD1 as a possible D gene (5 bases). CDR1 is SGHRS and CDR2 is YFSETQ in the germline V gene. This CDR3 is 13 amino acids long. V was clipped by 4 bases and J by 5 bases, with 9 bases between them.

This sequence joins TRBV7-2 and TRBJ2-3, with D uncertain. V lost 7 bases to trimming and J lost 1 base, with 15 bases between them. The length of the CDR3 is 15 residues. The germline V gene has CDR1 SGHTA and CDR2 FQGNSA. This CDR3 reads CASTGVPPGTDTQYF. The CDR3 coding sequence is TGTGCCAGCACCGGAGTACCACCAGGCACAGATACGCAGTATTTT.

This sequence joins TRBV28 and TRBJ2-7, with D possibly being TRBD1 (5 bases). Deletions cut 3 bases from V and 2 bases from J, with 14 bases between. The CDR3 covers 15 residues. Germline lookup yields CDR1 MDHEN and CDR2 SYDVKM. The CDR3 reads CASSFLQGRAYEQYF. The CDR3 nucleotides read TGTGCCAGCAGTTTTCTCCAGGGAAGAGCCTACGAGCAGTACTTC.

This rearrangement joins TRBV6-1 to TRBJ2-7; D uncertain. Germline CDR1 is MNHNS and CDR2 is SASEGT. This CDR3 is built from 12 residues. The V and J ends lost 5 bases and 3 bases respectively, with 8 bases between them. CDR3 DNA: TGTGCCAGCAGTACCCTCGGCTACGAGCAGTACTTC. Protein sequence: CASSTLGYEQYF.